This is a list of T cell receptor beta chains from one sample in a study of cytomegalovirus exposure and HLA in healthy donors. Repertoires were generated with immunoSEQ multiplex PCR, while TCRdb's copy carries only in-frame clones and drops some. This repertoire shows 200,000 to 250,000 clones, over 80% found once; its top ten account for over 12%. Sequenced sample: PBMCs. These receptors came from a woman aged 25 to 39 in good health and CMV-seropositive. Both conserved end residues are part of each CDR3. Each record gives: D gene, J gene, V gene, clone size, CDR3 protein, CDR3 DNA. The D gene is left open where the match is weak. Only some rows state a clone size, as once, few, many or a class for expanded clones.

TRBD2 TRBJ2-4 TRBV11-2 NA CASSLVIRGAGNIQYF TGTGCCAGCAGCTTAGTAATTCGGGGAGCGGGGAACATTCAGTACTTC
TRBD2 TRBJ2-7 TRBV28 NA CASSPGLALIHTYEQYF TGTGCCAGCAGTCCGGGACTAGCACTCATTCACACCTACGAGCAGTACTTC
NA TRBJ2-7 TRBV7-8 once CASERVGSYEQYF TGTGCCAGCGAAAGGGTGGGGAGCTACGAGCAGTACTTC
NA TRBJ2-1 TRBV29-1 NA CSGYRRGKSSYNEQFF TGCAGCGGCTACCGACGAGGCAAAAGCTCCTACAATGAGCAGTTCTTC
NA TRBJ1-5 TRBV7-6 NA CASSSFAGLSGNQPQHF TGTGCCAGCAGCTCTTTTGCGGGTCTTTCGGGCAATCAGCCCCAGCATTTT
NA TRBJ2-3 TRBV27 NA CASSTWDTTSTDTQYF TGTGCCAGCAGCACTTGGGACACCACTAGCACAGATACGCAGTATTTT
NA TRBJ2-1 TRBV27 NA CASSSYRGSSYNEQFF TGTGCCAGCAGTTCATACCGGGGGAGCTCCTACAATGAGCAGTTCTTC
NA TRBJ2-7 TRBV18 NA CASSTTGTRRYEQYF TGTGCCAGCTCTACCACAGGGACAAGGCGATACGAGCAGTACTTC
NA TRBJ2-1 TRBV30 once CAWSVRRGDSRASYNEQFF TGTGCCTGGAGTGTACGAAGGGGGGACAGTCGGGCATCCTACAATGAGCAGTTCTTC
TRBD1 TRBJ2-2 TRBV29-1 few CSVIEGATTGELFF TGCAGCGTTATTGAGGGGGCGACCACCGGGGAGCTGTTTTTT
TRBD2 TRBJ2-2 TRBV7-9 NA CASSFSRTSGIGELFF TGTGCCAGCAGCTTCTCTAGGACTAGCGGGATCGGGGAGCTGTTTTTT
NA TRBJ2-3 TRBV5-1 NA CASSPEVTPSTDTQYF TGCGCCAGCAGCCCTGAGGTGACCCCTAGCACAGATACGCAGTATTTT
TRBD2 TRBJ2-1 TRBV29-1 NA CSVELAGVPNLYNEQFF TGCAGCGTTGAATTAGCGGGAGTCCCAAACCTCTACAATGAGCAGTTCTTC
NA TRBJ2-1 TRBV19 once CASRGAVALNEQFF TGTGCCAGTAGAGGGGCTGTTGCCCTCAATGAGCAGTTCTTC
TRBD1 TRBJ2-1 TRBV5-1 NA CASSSFSGTAYNEQFF TGCGCCAGCAGTAGTTTTTCCGGGACAGCTTACAATGAGCAGTTCTTC
TRBD2 TRBJ2-5 TRBV5-1 NA CASSLGPAGYRETQYF TGCGCCAGCAGCTTGGGTCCAGCGGGATATAGGGAGACCCAGTACTTC